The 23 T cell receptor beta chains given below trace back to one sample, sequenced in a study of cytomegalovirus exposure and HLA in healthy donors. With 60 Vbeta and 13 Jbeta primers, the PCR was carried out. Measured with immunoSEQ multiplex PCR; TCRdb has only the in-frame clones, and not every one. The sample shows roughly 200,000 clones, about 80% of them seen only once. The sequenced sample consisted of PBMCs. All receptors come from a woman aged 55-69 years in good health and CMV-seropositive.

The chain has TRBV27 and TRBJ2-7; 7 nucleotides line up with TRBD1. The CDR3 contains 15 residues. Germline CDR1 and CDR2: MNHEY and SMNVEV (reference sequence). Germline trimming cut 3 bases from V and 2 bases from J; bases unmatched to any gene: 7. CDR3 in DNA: TGTGCCAGCAGTTTCGGGGCAGGGGGAACCTACGAGCAGTACTTC. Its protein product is CASSFGAGGTYEQYF.

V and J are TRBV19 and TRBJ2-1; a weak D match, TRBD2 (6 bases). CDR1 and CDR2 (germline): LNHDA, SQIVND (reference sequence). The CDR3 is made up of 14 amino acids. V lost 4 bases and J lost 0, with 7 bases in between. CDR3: CASSTGGSYNEQFF. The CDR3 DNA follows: TGTGCCAGTAGTACCGGGGGCTCCTACAATGAGCAGTTCTTC.

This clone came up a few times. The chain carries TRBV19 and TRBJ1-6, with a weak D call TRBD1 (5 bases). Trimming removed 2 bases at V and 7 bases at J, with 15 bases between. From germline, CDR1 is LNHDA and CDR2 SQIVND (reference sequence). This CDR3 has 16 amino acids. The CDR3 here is CASSILAGPMNSPLHF. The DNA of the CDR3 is TGTGCCAGTAGTATACTCGCGGGACCGATGAATTCACCCCTCCACTTT.

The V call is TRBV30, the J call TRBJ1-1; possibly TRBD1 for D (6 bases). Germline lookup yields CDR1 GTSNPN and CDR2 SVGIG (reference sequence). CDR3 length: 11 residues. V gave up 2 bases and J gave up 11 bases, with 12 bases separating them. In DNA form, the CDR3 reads TGTGCCTGGAGTAAGTACAGGGTCGCTTTCTTT. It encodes CAWSKYRVAFF.

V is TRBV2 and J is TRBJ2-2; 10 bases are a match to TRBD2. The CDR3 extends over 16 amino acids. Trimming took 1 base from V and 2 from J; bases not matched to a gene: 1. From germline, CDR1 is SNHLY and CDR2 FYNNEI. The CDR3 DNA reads TGTGCCAGCAGTGAAGGGACTAGCGGCAACACCGGGGAGCTGTTTTTT. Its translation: CASSEGTSGNTGELFF.

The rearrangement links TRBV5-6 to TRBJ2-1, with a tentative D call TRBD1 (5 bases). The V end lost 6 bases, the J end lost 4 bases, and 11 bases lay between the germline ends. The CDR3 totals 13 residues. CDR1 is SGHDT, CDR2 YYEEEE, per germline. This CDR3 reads CASKGEGYNEQFF. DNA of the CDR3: TGTGCCAGCAAAGGGGAAGGATACAATGAGCAGTTCTTC.

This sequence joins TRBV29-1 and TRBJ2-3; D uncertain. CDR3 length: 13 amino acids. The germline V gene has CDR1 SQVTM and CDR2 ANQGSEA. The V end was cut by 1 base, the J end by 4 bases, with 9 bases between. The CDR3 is CSVEAGNADTQYF. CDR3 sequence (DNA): TGCAGCGTTGAAGCGGGTAACGCAGATACGCAGTATTTT.

The CDR3 DNA sequence: TGCGCCAGCAGTGAGTTAAGTCGTGGGACAGTCCTCTACGAGCAGTACTTC. It yields the protein CASSELSRGTVLYEQYF. The rearrangement uses TRBV10-2 and TRBJ2-7, with 7 bases fitting TRBD1. V lost 1 base to trimming and J lost 3 bases; unmatched junction nucleotides: 12. This CDR3 is 17 amino acids long. Germline-derived CDR1 and CDR2 are WSHSY and SAAADI.

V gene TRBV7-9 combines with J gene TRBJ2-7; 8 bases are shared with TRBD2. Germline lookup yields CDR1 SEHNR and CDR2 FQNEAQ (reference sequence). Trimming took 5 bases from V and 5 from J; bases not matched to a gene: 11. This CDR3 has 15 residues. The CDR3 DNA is TGTGCCAGCAGCCAAAGTAGCGGGACCCCCCACGAGCAGTACTTC. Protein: CASSQSSGTPHEQYF.

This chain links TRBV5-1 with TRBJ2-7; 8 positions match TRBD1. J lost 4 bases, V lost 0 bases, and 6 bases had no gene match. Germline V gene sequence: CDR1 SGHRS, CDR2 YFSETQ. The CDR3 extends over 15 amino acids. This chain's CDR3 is CASSLDGQGVYEQYF. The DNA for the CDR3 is TGCGCCAGCAGCTTGGATGGACAGGGTGTTTACGAGCAGTACTTC.

CDR3 nucleotide sequence: TGTGCCAGCAGGCCGACAGTTAGCACAGATACGCAGTATTTT. It codes for CASRPTVSTDTQYF. The rearrangement uses TRBV6-6 and TRBJ2-3; maybe TRBD1 (5 bases). V lost 6 bases and J 0 bases, leaving 10 bases between the germline ends. This CDR3 is 14 amino acids long. Germline CDR1 MNHNY, CDR2 SVGAGI (reference sequence).

The CDR3 loop reads CASSRLAGLNTGELFF. CDR3 DNA: TGTGCCAGTAGTAGGTTAGCGGGTCTGAACACCGGGGAGCTGTTTTTT. The V call is TRBV19, the J call TRBJ2-2; TRBD2 agrees at 7 bases. Germline V gene sequence: CDR1 LNHDA, CDR2 SQIVND (reference sequence). Trimming cost V 4 bases and J 1 base; bases outside gene matches: 6. The length of the CDR3 is 16 residues.

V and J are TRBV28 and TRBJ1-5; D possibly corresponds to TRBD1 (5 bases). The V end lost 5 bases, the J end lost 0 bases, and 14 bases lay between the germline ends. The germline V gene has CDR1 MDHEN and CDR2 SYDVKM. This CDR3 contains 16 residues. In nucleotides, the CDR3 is TGTGCCAGCAGTCCTAGGGGATCCTATAGCAATCAGCCCCAGCATTTT. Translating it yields CASSPRGSYSNQPQHF.

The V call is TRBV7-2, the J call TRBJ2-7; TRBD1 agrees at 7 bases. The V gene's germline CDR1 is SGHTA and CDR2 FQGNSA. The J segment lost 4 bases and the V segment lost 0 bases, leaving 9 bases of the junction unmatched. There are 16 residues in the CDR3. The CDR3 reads CASSLARDRNLYEQYF. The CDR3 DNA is TGTGCCAGCAGCTTAGCCCGGGACAGAAATTTATACGAGCAGTACTTC.

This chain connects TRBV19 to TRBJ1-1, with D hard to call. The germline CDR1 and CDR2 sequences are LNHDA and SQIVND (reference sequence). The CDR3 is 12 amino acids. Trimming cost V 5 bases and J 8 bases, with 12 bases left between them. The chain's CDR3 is CASSSLRVEAFF. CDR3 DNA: TGTGCCAGTAGTTCCCTACGGGTGGAAGCTTTCTTT.

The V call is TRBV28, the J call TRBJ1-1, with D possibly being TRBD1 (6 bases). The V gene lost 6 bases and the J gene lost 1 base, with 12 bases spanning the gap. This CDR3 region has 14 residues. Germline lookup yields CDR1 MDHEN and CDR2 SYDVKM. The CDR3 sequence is CASRPGTQNTEAFF. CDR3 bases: TGTGCCAGCAGGCCCGGGACACAGAACACTGAAGCTTTCTTT.

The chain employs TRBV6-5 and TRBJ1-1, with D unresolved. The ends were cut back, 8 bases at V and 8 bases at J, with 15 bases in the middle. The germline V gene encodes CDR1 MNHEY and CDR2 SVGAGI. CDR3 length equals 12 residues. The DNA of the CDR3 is TGTGCCAGCCAAGGGCAATTAGCGGAAGCTTTCTTT. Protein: CASQGQLAEAFF.

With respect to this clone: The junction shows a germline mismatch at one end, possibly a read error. The CDR3 loop reads CASSSRQGPSYQQYF. The CDR3, as DNA: TGTGCCAGCAGCTCCCGACAGGGCCCTTCCTACCAGCAGTACTTC. This chain connects TRBV7-2 to TRBJ2-7; 7 bases match TRBD1. This CDR3 is 15 amino acids long. The V gene's germline CDR1 is SGHTA and CDR2 FQGNSA. The entire variable domain, with the rest obtained from reference TRBV7-2 and TRBJ2-7, is as follows: GAGVSQSPSNKVTEKGKDVELRCDPISGHTALYWYRQSLGQGLEFLIYFQGNSAPDKSGLPSDRFSAERTGGSVSTLTIQRTQQEDSAVYLCASSSRQGPSYQQYFGPGTRLTVT.

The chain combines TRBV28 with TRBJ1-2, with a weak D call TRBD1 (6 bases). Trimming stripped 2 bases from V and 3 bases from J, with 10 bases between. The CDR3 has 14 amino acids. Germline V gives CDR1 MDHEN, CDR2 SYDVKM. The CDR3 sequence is CASSLPGQDYGYTF. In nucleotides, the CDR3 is TGTGCCAGCAGTTTACCGGGACAAGACTATGGCTACACCTTC.

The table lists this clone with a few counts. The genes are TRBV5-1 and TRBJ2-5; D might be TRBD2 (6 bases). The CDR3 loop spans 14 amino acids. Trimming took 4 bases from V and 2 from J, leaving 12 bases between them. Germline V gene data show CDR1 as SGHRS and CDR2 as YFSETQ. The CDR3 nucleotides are TGCGCCAGCAGCGGCACCGGGACTCAAGAGACCCAGTACTTC. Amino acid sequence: CASSGTGTQETQYF.

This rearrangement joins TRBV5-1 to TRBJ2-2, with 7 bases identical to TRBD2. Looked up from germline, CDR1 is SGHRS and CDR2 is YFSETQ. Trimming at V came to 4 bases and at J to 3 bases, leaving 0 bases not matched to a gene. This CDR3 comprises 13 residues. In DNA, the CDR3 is TGCGCCAGCAGCGCGGGGGACACCGGGGAGCTGTTTTTT. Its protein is CASSAGDTGELFF.

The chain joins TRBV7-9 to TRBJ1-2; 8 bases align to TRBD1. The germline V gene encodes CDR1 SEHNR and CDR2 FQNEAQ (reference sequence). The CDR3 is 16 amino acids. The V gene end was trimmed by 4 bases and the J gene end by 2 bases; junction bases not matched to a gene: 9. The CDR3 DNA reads TGTGCCAGCAGCTCAGACCCCGGGACAGGAAACTATGGCTACACCTTC. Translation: CASSSDPGTGNYGYTF.

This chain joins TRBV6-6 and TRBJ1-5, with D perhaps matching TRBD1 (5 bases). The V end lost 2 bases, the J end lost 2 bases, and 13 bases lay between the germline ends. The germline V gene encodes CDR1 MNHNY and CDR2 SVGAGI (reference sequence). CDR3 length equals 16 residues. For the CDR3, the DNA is TGTGCCAGCAGTTACGCCCCGGGGGTTGGCAATCAGCCCCAGCATTTT. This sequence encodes CASSYAPGVGNQPQHF.